A selection of T cell receptor beta chains follows, all from one sample in a study of spatial heterogeneity in lung cancer. TCRdb analysed the 5' RACE reads with MiXCR anew, one entry per CDR3 protein. The sample records around 24,000 distinct CDR3 sequences, just under 7% being singletons. Source: PBMCs, taken at surgery. The receptors were gathered from a male donor with early-stage non-small cell lung cancer. Both conserved end residues are part of each CDR3. The D gene is left open where the match is weak. Only part of the rows carry a size: once, few, many, or a class if the clone is expanded.

j_gene,d_gene,v_gene,abundance,CDR3nt,CDR3aa
TRBJ2-1,.,TRBV18,.,TGTGCCAGCTCACCACCGGGGTCGCATACCTACAATGAGCAGTTCTTC,CASSPPGSHTYNEQFF
TRBJ2-2,.,TRBV11-2,.,TGTGCCAGCAGCTCCGTAAGTGGGAACACCGGGGAGCTGTTTTTT,CASSSVSGNTGELFF
TRBJ1-4,.,TRBV7-9,medium-sized,TGTGCCAGCAGCTTCCCCTCTACAACTAATGAAAAACTGTTTTTT,CASSFPSTTNEKLFF
TRBJ2-7,TRBD1,TRBV29-1,few,TGCAGCGTTGAAGGTGGCGGACAGGACCCCTACGAGCAGTACTTC,CSVEGGGQDPYEQYF
TRBJ2-3,.,TRBV20-1,few,TGCAGTGCTAGAAACCGGGTTCCCGGGGGAGATACGCAGTATTTT,CSARNRVPGGDTQYF
TRBJ2-1,TRBD2,TRBV11-2,many,TGTGCCAGCACCCCGATGTTTGCGGGAGCGACCTACAATGAGCAGTTCTTC,CASTPMFAGATYNEQFF
TRBJ2-6,TRBD1,TRBV4-2,many,TGTGCCAGCAGCCAGTACAGGGGCCTCTCAGCTGGGGCCAACGTCCTGACTTTC,CASSQYRGLSAGANVLTF
TRBJ2-1,TRBD2,TRBV2,many,TGTGCCAGCAGAGGGACTAGCGACAATGAGCAGTTCTTC,CASRGTSDNEQFF
TRBJ2-7,TRBD1,TRBV10-3,many,TGTGCCATCAGTAGCCGGGACAGAGCTACCTACGAGCAGTACTTC,CAISSRDRATYEQYF
TRBJ1-1,.,TRBV6-6,many,TGTGCCAGCAGTTACGAAAGGGAGACTGAAGCTTTCTTT,CASSYERETEAFF
TRBJ1-6,.,TRBV20-1,many,TGCAGTGCTAGATCCCCCCTAGGACAGACGAGCAATTCACCCCTCCACTTT,CSARSPLGQTSNSPLHF
TRBJ2-3,TRBD2,TRBV6-2/TRBV6-3,few,TGTGCCAGCAGTTGGGCTAGCGGCGCCACAGATACGCAGTATTTT,CASSWASGATDTQYF
TRBJ2-5,TRBD1,TRBV3-1,many,TGTGCCAGCTCGGGACAGACTGTACAAGAGACCCAGTACTTC,CASSGQTVQETQYF
TRBJ2-3,.,TRBV5-1,many,TGCGCCAGCACCTCTCAGGGATCTGATACGCAGTATTTT,CASTSQGSDTQYF
TRBJ2-1,.,TRBV7-8,.,TGTGCCAGCAGCTTAGCCCAAACCCCCCTTGATGAGCAGTTCTTC,CASSLAQTPLDEQFF